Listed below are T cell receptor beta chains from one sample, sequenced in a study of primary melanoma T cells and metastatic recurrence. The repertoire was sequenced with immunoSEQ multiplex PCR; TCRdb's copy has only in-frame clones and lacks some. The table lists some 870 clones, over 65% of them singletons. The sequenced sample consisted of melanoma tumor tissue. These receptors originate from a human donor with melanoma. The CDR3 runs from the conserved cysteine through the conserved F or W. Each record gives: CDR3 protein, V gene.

CASSDSGQEVQYF,TRBV19
CASSLNNTEAFF,TRBV19
CASGLVDTQYF,TRBV6-7
CASSTIYRGRLDEQYF,TRBV19
CASSPWRTEDSYEQYF,TRBV6-8
CASSPPGRMDEQFF,TRBV18
CASSLQDGYYGYTF,TRBV11-3
CASRSTGLAEHNEQFF,TRBV6-8
CALQETRTDTQYF,TRBV28
CASSSGTGYNQPQHF,TRBV6-8
CASSLGLAGGLDTQYF,TRBV5-1
CASSVSGRQITDTQYF,TRBV28
CASRFTGTHTEAFF,TRBV11-3
CASSLRDRGSYEQYF,TRBV11-3
CASSLQGWLTNEKLFF,TRBV11-3
CASRDRGTGGAGTQYF,TRBV7-2
CASSGGSGRSYEQYF,TRBV11-3
CASRDPGLEYEQYF,TRBV28
CASGLGTANTGELFF,TRBV12-5
CASSWAGLNPEGTQYF,TRBV6-8
CAWSVPAGGPYEQYF,TRBV30
CASSSSRDGWRTDTQYF,TRBV11-3
CASSEDAPLAKNIQYF,TRBV28
CASSLKTSGRARIDTQYF,TRBV11-3
CASSQSGTANEKLFF,TRBV11-3
CASSIRFRGSGNTDTQYF,TRBV19
CASSPRGGGGETQYF,TRBV5-1
CSVRTNLGYTGELFF,TRBV29-1
CASSLAPTSGRHTDTQYF,TRBV7-1
CASSIQGYSYEQYF,TRBV6-8
CASSLIGSLANTGELFF,TRBV1
CASSPGLAEGTDTQYF,TRBV11-3
CASGHLAKNIQYF,TRBV6-8
CASRTGDSPGNTIYF,TRBV6-8
CATSRPTGGTRRGEQYF,TRBV15
CASSLGRTGEQPQHF,TRBV11-3
CASIRDRDRYNEQFF,TRBV12-5
CASRSWDGNYGYTF,TRBV28
CASSLVQGNTEAFF,TRBV5-1
CASRRRLVGTYEQYF,TRBV6-8
CAWSVMGVQPQHF,TRBV30
CASSQSGTENEQYF,TRBV23-1
CAWSVLAPNEQFF,TRBV30
CASRRGHSYNEQFF,TRBV19
CASRGTAATNEKLFF,TRBV19
CASSGGTDTQYF,TRBV6-8
CASSVTGGAPGELFF,TRBV7-5
CASSPDFGANVLTF,TRBV18
CASSIVRGGDNEQFF,TRBV19